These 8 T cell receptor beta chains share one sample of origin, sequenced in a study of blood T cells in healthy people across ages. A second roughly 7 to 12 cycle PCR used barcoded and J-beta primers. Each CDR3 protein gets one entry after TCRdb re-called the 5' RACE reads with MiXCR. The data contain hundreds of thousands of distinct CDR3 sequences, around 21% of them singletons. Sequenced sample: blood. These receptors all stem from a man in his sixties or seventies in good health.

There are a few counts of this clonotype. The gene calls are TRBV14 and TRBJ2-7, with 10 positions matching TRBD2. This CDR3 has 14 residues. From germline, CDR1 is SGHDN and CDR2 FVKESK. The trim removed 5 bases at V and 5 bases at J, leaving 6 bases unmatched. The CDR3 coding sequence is TGTGCCAGCAGCTTTAGCGGGAGGATCGACGAGCAGTACTTC. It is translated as CASSFSGRIDEQYF.

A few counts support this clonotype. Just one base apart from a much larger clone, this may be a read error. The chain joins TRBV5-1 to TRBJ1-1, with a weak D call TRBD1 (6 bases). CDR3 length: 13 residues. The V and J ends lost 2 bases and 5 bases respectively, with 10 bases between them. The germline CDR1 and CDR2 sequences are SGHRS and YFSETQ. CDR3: CASSFSGETEAFF. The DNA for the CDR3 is TGCGCCAGCAGCTTCTCAGGGGAGACTGAAGCTTTCTTT.

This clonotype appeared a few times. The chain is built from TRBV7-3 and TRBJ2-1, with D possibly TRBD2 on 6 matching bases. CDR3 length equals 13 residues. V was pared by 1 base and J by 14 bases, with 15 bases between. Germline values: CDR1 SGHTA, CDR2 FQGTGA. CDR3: CASSLSWDSFKFF. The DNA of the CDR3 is TGTGCCAGCAGCTTAAGTTGGGACTCCTTCAAGTTCTTC.

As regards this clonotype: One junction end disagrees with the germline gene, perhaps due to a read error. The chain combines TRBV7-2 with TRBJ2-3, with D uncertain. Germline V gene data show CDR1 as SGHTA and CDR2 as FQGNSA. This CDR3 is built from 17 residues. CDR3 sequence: CASSLAANLPLTDTRYF. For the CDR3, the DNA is TGTGCCAGCAGCTTAGCGGCTAACCTCCCCCTCACAGATACGCGGTATTTT.

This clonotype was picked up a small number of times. Here the CDR3 reads CSVSRETQYF. For the CDR3, the DNA is TGCAGCGTTTCACGGGAGACCCAGTACTTC. The rearrangement joins TRBV29-1 to TRBJ2-5; D is undetermined. Per germline, CDR1 SQVTM and CDR2 ANQGSEA. The V gene lost 5 bases and the J gene lost 5 bases, with 6 bases spanning the gap. The CDR3 covers 10 residues.

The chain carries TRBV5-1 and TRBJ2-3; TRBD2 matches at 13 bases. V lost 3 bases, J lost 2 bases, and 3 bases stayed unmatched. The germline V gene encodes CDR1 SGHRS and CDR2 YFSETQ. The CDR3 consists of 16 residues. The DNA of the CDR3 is TGCGCCAGCAGCTGGACTAGCGGGGGAGACACAGATACGCAGTATTTT. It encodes CASSWTSGGDTDTQYF.

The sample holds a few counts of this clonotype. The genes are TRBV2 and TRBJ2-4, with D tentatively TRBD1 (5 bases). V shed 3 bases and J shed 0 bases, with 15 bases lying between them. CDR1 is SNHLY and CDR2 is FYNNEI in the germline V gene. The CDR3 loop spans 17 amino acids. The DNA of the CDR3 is TGTGCCAGCAGTGAGCAGGGTGACGATTTAGCCAAAAACATTCAGTACTTC. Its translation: CASSEQGDDLAKNIQYF. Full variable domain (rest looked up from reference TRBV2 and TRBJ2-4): EPEVTQTPSHQVTQMGQEVILRCVPISNHLYFYWYRQILGQKVEFLVSFYNNEISEKSEIFDDQFSVERPDGSNFTLKIRSTKLEDSAMYFCASSEQGDDLAKNIQYFGAGTRLSVL.

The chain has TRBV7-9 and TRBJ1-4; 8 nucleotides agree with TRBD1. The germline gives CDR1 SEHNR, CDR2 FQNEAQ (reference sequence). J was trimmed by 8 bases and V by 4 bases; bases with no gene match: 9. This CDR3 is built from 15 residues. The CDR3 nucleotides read TGTGCCAGCAGCTCCGGACAGGGCGAAGGCGAAAAACTGTTTTTT. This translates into CASSSGQGEGEKLFF.